This record concerns one T cell receptor beta chain sequence. Its antigen is not identified. The sample belongs to a study of cytomegalovirus exposure and HLA in healthy donors. Findings of the study overall: Per published reports, the classifier diagnosed cytomegalovirus status with high specificity and sensitivity. Serostatus for CMV was the only available immune exposure information.

V lost 6 bases and J lost 6; bases outside the gene matches: 5. The CDR3 contains 13 residues. Germline loops: CDR1 MNHEY, CDR2 SMNVEV (reference sequence). The PCR was carried out with 60 Vbeta primers and 13 Jbeta primers. Profiled with immunoSEQ multiplex PCR; TCRdb holds only in-frame clones, not every one. The repertoire holds 150,000 to 180,000 clones, with about 85% as singletons. Specimen: PBMCs. The V gene is TRBV27, the J gene TRBJ1-2; 9 positions match TRBD1. The sequence was collected from a man aged 30 to 45 in good health and CMV-seropositive. In DNA, the CDR3 is TGTGCCAGCAGGAGACAGGGGGAAAATGGCTACACCTTC. Translation gives CASRRQGENGYTF.